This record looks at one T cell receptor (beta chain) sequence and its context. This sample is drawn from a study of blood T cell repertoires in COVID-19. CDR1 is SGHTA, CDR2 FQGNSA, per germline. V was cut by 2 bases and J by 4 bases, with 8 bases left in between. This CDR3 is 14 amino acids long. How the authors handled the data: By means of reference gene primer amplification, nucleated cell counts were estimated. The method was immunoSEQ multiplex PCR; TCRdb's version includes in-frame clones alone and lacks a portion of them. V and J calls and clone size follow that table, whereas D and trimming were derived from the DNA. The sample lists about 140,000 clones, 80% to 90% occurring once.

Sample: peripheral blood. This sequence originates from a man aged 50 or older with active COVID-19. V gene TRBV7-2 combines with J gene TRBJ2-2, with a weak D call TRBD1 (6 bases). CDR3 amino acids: CASSLQGSTGELFF. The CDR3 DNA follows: TGTGCCAGCAGCTTACAGGGGTCCACCGGGGAGCTGTTTTTT.